These T cell receptor beta chains were read from a single sample in a study of cytomegalovirus exposure and HLA in healthy donors. The data were produced by immunoSEQ multiplex PCR, yet TCRdb's version contains in-frame clones alone and is incomplete. The repertoire holds about 150,000 clones, with about 80% as singletons. Source material: PBMCs. The source of these receptors is a woman under 40 in good health and CMV-seropositive. Both conserved end residues are part of each CDR3. Fields, in order: V gene, D gene, clone size, J gene, CDR3 DNA, CDR3 protein. The D gene is left open where the match is weak. The size entry is marked missing in some rows and otherwise reads once, few, many or a size class.

>TRBV5-1|.|.|TRBJ2-4
TGCGCCAGCAGCCCCGAGGGCGGGGTGACCAAAAACATTCAGTACTTC
CASSPEGGVTKNIQYF
>TRBV5-1|TRBD2|.|TRBJ2-7
TGCGCCAGCAGCTTGTTGACTAGCGAAGAGCAGTACTTC
CASSLLTSEEQYF
>TRBV7-8|TRBD1|.|TRBJ1-1
TGTGCCAGCAGCCTACAGGGGGTGGTCACTGAAGCTTTCTTT
CASSLQGVVTEAFF
>TRBV28|.|.|TRBJ1-1
TGTGCCAGCAGCACAGGGTTACCTCCCGAAGCTTTCTTT
CASSTGLPPEAFF
>TRBV6-5|.|.|TRBJ1-5
TGTGCCAGCAGTTACTCGAGGGCCGGGTACGGTCAGCCCCAGCATTTT
CASSYSRAGYGQPQHF
>TRBV4-1|.|.|TRBJ2-7
TGCGCCAGCAGCCCTAGTCCGGGAGAACCCTACGAGCAGTACTTC
CASSPSPGEPYEQYF
>TRBV7-6|TRBD1|.|TRBJ1-1
TGTGCCAGCAGCCCCGCAGGGGGAACCTCTGAAGCTTTCTTT
CASSPAGGTSEAFF
>TRBV2|TRBD1|.|TRBJ1-4
TGTGCCAGCACCCTAGACAGGGGACGTCAAAGTGAAAAACTGTTTTTT
CASTLDRGRQSEKLFF
>TRBV30|.|.|TRBJ2-1
TGTGCCTGGAGCGCGGGGAGCTCCTACAATGAGCAGTTCTTC
CAWSAGSSYNEQFF
>TRBV6-5|.|.|TRBJ1-5
TGTGCCAGCAGCCGGGGGGGGATAAGCAATCAGCCCCAGCATTTT
CASSRGGISNQPQHF
>TRBV10-3|.|.|TRBJ1-5
TGTGCCATTTCGCCGACAGACAATCAGCCCCAGCATTTT
CAISPTDNQPQHF
>TRBV6-1|.|.|TRBJ2-7
TGTGCCAGCAGTGGCCGACTAGAGGGCTACGAGCAGTACTTC
CASSGRLEGYEQYF
>TRBV9|.|.|TRBJ1-2
TGTGCCAGCAGTGCGACGGGCTATGGCTACACCTTC
CASSATGYGYTF
>TRBV6-4|TRBD2|.|TRBJ2-3
TGTGCCAGCAGTGAAACTAGCGACAGCACAGATACGCAGTATTTT
CASSETSDSTDTQYF
>TRBV6-4|.|.|TRBJ2-1
TGTGCCAGCAGTGACTCCAGCAGGGATGGGGGGTACAATGAGCAGTTCTTC
CASSDSSRDGGYNEQFF
>TRBV6-4|.|many|TRBJ2-3
TGTGCCAGCAGTGAGCGGGACACAGATACGCAGTATTTT
CASSERDTDTQYF
>TRBV6-1|TRBD1|once|TRBJ2-3
TGTGCCAGCATGGCGGGACAGGCTGGCACAGATACGCAGTATTTT
CASMAGQAGTDTQYF
>TRBV11-2|.|.|TRBJ2-2
TGTGCCAGCAGCTCACGACAAGACACCGGGGAGCTGTTTTTT
CASSSRQDTGELFF
>TRBV27|TRBD1|.|TRBJ2-7
TGTGCCAGCAGTTTCTCCACGGGACAGAAAACCTACGAGCAGTACTTC
CASSFSTGQKTYEQYF
>TRBV27|TRBD2|.|TRBJ2-7
TGTGCCAGCAGTTTATCGACGACTAGCGCCTTCGCCTACGAGCAGTACTTC
CASSLSTTSAFAYEQYF
>TRBV27|TRBD2|.|TRBJ2-1
TGTGCCAGCAGTAAACCCGCGGGAGGGCCGAATGAGCAGTTCTTC
CASSKPAGGPNEQFF
>TRBV28|.|.|TRBJ1-5
TGTGCCAGCAGTCCCGCCTGGGGAGATCACACGAGCAGCAATCAGCCCCAGCATTTT
CASSPAWGDHTSSNQPQHF
>TRBV11-3|TRBD2|.|TRBJ2-5
TGTGCCAGCAGCTTGGCTAGCGGTGAAGAGACCCAGTACTTC
CASSLASGEETQYF